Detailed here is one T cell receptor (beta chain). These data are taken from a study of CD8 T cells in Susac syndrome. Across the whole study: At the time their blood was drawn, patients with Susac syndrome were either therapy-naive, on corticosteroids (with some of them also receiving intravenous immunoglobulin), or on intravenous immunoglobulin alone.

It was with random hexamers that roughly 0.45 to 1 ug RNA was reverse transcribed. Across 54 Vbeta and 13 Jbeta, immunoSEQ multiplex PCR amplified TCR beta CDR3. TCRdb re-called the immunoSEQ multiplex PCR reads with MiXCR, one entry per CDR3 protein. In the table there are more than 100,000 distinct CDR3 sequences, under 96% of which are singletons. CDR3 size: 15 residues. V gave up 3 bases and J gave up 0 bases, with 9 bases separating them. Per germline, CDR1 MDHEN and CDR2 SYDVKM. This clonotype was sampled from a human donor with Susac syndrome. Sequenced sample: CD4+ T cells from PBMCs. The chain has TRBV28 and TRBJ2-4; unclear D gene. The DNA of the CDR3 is TGTGCCAGCAGTTTGATCAGGCTAGCCAAAAACATTCAGTACTTC. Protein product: CASSLIRLAKNIQYF.